The next 26 T cell receptor beta chains were all read from a single sample in a study of identifying expanded T cells in peripheral blood. Some clones are missing from TCRdb's copy, which holds only in-frame ones; the method was immunoSEQ multiplex PCR. This repertoire shows about 94,000 clones, approximately 85% found once; its top ten account for approximately 5.2%. Sequenced: blood. These receptors all stem from a person between 18 and 70 years old in good health.

This sequence joins TRBV30 and TRBJ1-5; a weak D match, TRBD1 (5 bases). Germline V lookup: CDR1 GTSNPN, CDR2 SVGIG (reference sequence). This CDR3 region has 13 residues. Trimming took 2 bases from V and 5 from J, leaving 10 bases between them. The CDR3 sequence: CAWSRTGDQPQHF. The CDR3 coding sequence is TGTGCCTGGAGTCGAACGGGGGATCAGCCCCAGCATTTT.

V is TRBV4-1 and J is TRBJ1-5, with D uncertain. This CDR3 is 15 amino acids long. CDR1 MGHRA and CDR2 YSYEKL come from the germline V gene. V was pared by 0 bases and J by 7 bases, with 13 bases between. The CDR3 DNA reads TGCGCCAGCAGCCAAGATTACAGTCTTATCCAGCCCCAGCATTTT. Translated, it gives CASSQDYSLIQPQHF.

As regards this clone: At the DNA level, this CDR3 is encoded by other sequences in the same sample as well. This rearrangement joins TRBV28 to TRBJ2-7; 14 bases line up with TRBD2. J was trimmed by 7 bases and V by 4 bases; bases with no gene match: 12. This CDR3 spans 17 amino acids. The V gene's germline CDR1 is MDHEN and CDR2 SYDVKM. CDR3 amino acids: CASSWWRLAGGPGEQYF. Written as DNA, the CDR3 is TGTGCCAGCAGTTGGTGGAGACTAGCGGGAGGGCCTGGGGAGCAGTACTTC.

The J gene is TRBJ1-2, the V gene TRBV10-2; no firm D call. The CDR3 covers 13 residues. V was shortened by 6 bases and J by 4 bases, with 12 bases between the two germline ends. CDR1 WSHSY and CDR2 SAAADI come from the germline V gene. The CDR3 loop reads CASSPGRLYGYTF. The CDR3 coding sequence is TGCGCCAGCAGCCCCGGACGGCTCTATGGCTACACCTTC.

The J gene is TRBJ2-1, the V gene TRBV6-6; tentatively, D is TRBD1 or TRBD2 (7 bases each). Germline V gene data show CDR1 as MNHNY and CDR2 as SVGAGI (reference sequence). The V and J ends lost 6 bases and 5 bases respectively, with 14 bases between them. CDR3 length: 14 residues. The CDR3 loop reads CASSSTGRDNEQFF. DNA for the CDR3: TGTGCCAGCAGCTCGACAGGGAGGGACAATGAGCAGTTCTTC.

The V call is TRBV5-1, the J call TRBJ1-4; 10 bases are a match to TRBD1. Trimming removed 0 bases from V and 3 bases from J; junction bases left unmatched: 2. CDR3 length: 16 amino acids. Per the germline V gene, CDR1 is SGHRS and CDR2 is YFSETQ. CDR3 nucleotide sequence: TGCGCCAGCAGCTTGGCTGGACAGGGGGCTAATGAAAAACTGTTTTTT. This translates into CASSLAGQGANEKLFF.

This chain connects TRBV19 to TRBJ1-1; no reliable D call. The CDR3 sequence is 14 residues long. The V gene's germline CDR1 is LNHDA and CDR2 SQIVND (reference sequence). Trimming stripped 5 bases from V and 5 bases from J, with 15 bases between. Here the CDR3 reads CASSVSGRGTEAFF. CDR3 sequence (DNA): TGTGCCAGTAGTGTATCCGGGCGAGGGACTGAAGCTTTCTTT.

The chain joins TRBV10-3 to TRBJ2-6; D is perhaps TRBD1 (6 bases). The CDR3 has 16 residues. Germline lookup yields CDR1 ENHRY and CDR2 SYGVKD. Trimming cost V 7 bases and J 0 bases, with 13 bases left between them. The CDR3 nucleotides are TGTGCCATCAAGGGACAAATGATCTCTGGGGCCAACGTCCTGACTTTC. Amino acids: CAIKGQMISGANVLTF.

The rearrangement joins TRBV30 to TRBJ1-1; 8 nucleotides agree with TRBD1. This CDR3 region has 14 residues. CDR1 and CDR2 from the germline V gene are GTSNPN and SVGIG (reference sequence). V shed 2 bases, J shed 9 bases, and the junction held 11 bases outside the gene matches. CDR3 in amino acids: CAWSRTDRAPQAFF. As DNA, the CDR3 is TGTGCCTGGAGTAGAACGGACAGGGCGCCACAAGCTTTCTTT.

The gene calls are TRBV5-1 and TRBJ2-4, with TRBD1 identical over 8 bases. CDR1 is SGHRS and CDR2 is YFSETQ in the germline V gene. This CDR3 spans 13 amino acids. V shed 6 bases, J shed 9 bases, and the junction held 8 bases outside the gene matches. The CDR3 sequence: CASMRTGSGIQYF. CDR3 nucleotide sequence: TGCGCCAGCATGCGGACAGGGTCGGGCATTCAGTACTTC.

This clone was detected only a few times. The J gene is TRBJ1-5, the V gene TRBV30; D call uncertain. The CDR3 totals 12 residues. V lost 5 bases to trimming and J lost 0 bases, with 5 bases between them. Germline CDR1 is GTSNPN and CDR2 is SVGIG (reference sequence). The CDR3 spells CAWGGSNQPQHF. CDR3 in DNA: TGTGCCTGGGGAGGTAGCAATCAGCCCCAGCATTTT.

The V gene is TRBV29-1, the J gene TRBJ1-2, with D tentatively TRBD1 (6 bases). V lost 0 bases and J lost 4, with 9 bases in between. Germline-derived CDR1 and CDR2 are SQVTM and ANQGSEA. This CDR3 region has 13 residues. The CDR3 region is CSVEEQGGYGYTF. DNA of the CDR3: TGCAGCGTTGAAGAACAGGGAGGCTATGGCTACACCTTC.

V is TRBV5-4 and J is TRBJ2-7; 9 nucleotides agree with TRBD1. J was trimmed by 2 bases and V by 0 bases; bases with no gene match: 0. Germline CDR1 is SGHNT and CDR2 is YYREEE (reference sequence). The CDR3 covers 14 residues. CDR3 protein: CASSLGQGAYEQYF. The CDR3 nucleotides read TGTGCCAGCAGCTTGGGACAGGGGGCCTACGAGCAGTACTTC.

V is TRBV9 and J is TRBJ2-7; unclear D gene. This CDR3 has 12 residues. Trimming removed 0 bases at V and 4 bases at J, with 5 bases between. Per the germline V gene, CDR1 is SGDLS and CDR2 is YYNGEE. Written as DNA, the CDR3 is TGTGCCAGCAGCGTAGGAGATTACGAGCAGTACTTC. It is translated as CASSVGDYEQYF. Full variable domain (missing parts from reference TRBV9 and TRBJ2-7): DSGVTQTPKHLITATGQRVTLRCSPRSGDLSVYWYQQSLDQGLQFLIQYYNGEERAKGNILERFSAQQFPDLHSELNLSSLELGDSALYFCASSVGDYEQYFGPGTRLTVT.

This clone was seen just once. The chain uses TRBV7-3 and TRBJ2-1; 9 bases map to TRBD1. The ends lost 3 bases at V and 8 bases at J; junction bases unmatched: 14. The CDR3 covers 17 residues. CDR1 is SGHTA and CDR2 is FQGTGA in the germline V gene. The CDR3 region has the DNA TGTGCCAGCAGCTTTCTCCGGGACAGGGATCGGGTCGATGAGCAGTTCTTC. Its translation: CASSFLRDRDRVDEQFF.

This clone was observed a handful of times. The V and J genes are TRBV19 and TRBJ2-7, with D possibly TRBD2 on 5 matching bases. Germline lookup yields CDR1 LNHDA and CDR2 SQIVND (reference sequence). This CDR3 has 14 amino acids. Trimming left V 4 bases short and J 3 bases short, with 13 bases between. The CDR3, as DNA: TGTGCCAGTAGTACTTGGACGGAGGACTACGAGCAGTACTTC. Protein sequence: CASSTWTEDYEQYF.

The genes are TRBV30 and TRBJ2-5, with D maybe TRBD2 (6 bases). Germline V lookup: CDR1 GTSNPN, CDR2 SVGIG (reference sequence). The length of the CDR3 is 14 residues. V lost 4 bases, J lost 5 bases, and 17 bases lay in between. The CDR3 is CAWNKAAGRETQYF. Written as DNA, the CDR3 is TGTGCCTGGAATAAAGCTGCGGGGAGGGAGACCCAGTACTTC.

The chain uses TRBV5-1 and TRBJ1-1; possible D gene TRBD1, 5 bases. Germline assignment: CDR1 SGHRS and CDR2 YFSETQ. This CDR3 is built from 14 residues. Trimming stripped 0 bases from V and 4 bases from J, with 10 bases between. DNA for the CDR3: TGCGCCAGCAGCTTGGGAGAAGGGGCCACTGAAGCTTTCTTT. This encodes CASSLGEGATEAFF.

V gene TRBV5-6 combines with J gene TRBJ2-3; D remains ambiguous. The CDR3 is 12 residues long. Germline CDR1 and CDR2: SGHDT and YYEEEE. V lost 4 bases, J lost 2 bases, and 5 bases lay in between. In DNA form, the CDR3 reads TGTGCCAGCAGCCCTAACACAGATACGCAGTATTTT. Residues: CASSPNTDTQYF. Variable domain in full (rest from reference TRBV5-6 and TRBJ2-3): DAGVTQSPTHLIKTRGQQVTLRCSPKSGHDTVSWYQQALGQGPQFIFQYYEEEERQRGNFPDRFSGHQFPNYSSELNVNALLLGDSALYLCASSPNTDTQYFGPGTRLTVL.

In the case of this clone: The sample has other DNA sequences that encode this CDR3 too. The rearrangement joins TRBV5-1 to TRBJ2-5; D ambiguous. This CDR3 contains 12 residues. V gave up 2 bases and J gave up 2 bases, with 4 bases separating them. CDR1 and CDR2 from the germline V gene are SGHRS and YFSETQ. The CDR3 region is CASSFLQETQYF. CDR3 DNA: TGCGCCAGCAGCTTTCTACAAGAGACCCAGTACTTC.

V is TRBV11-2 and J is TRBJ2-2; D is unclear. Germline CDR1 reads SGHAT; CDR2 reads FQNNGV. The CDR3 totals 13 residues. Trimming cost V 0 bases and J 9 bases, with 8 bases left between them. This CDR3 is CASSLEGGWELFF. In DNA form, the CDR3 reads TGTGCCAGCAGCTTAGAGGGTGGCTGGGAGCTGTTTTTT.

The chain has TRBV19 and TRBJ2-2; 9 bases match TRBD2. CDR3 length: 16 amino acids. Germline values: CDR1 LNHDA, CDR2 SQIVND (reference sequence). V lost 7 bases, J lost 1 base, and 7 bases stayed unmatched. Written as DNA, the CDR3 is TGTGCCAGTAAGGATAGCGGGAGACGGAACACCGGGGAGCTGTTTTTT. Its translation: CASKDSGRRNTGELFF.

The chain has TRBV19 and TRBJ1-5; D is unresolved. V gave up 0 bases and J gave up 4 bases, with 10 bases separating them. The CDR3 runs to 15 residues. Germline V gene lookup returns CDR1 LNHDA and CDR2 SQIVND (reference sequence). The CDR3 DNA sequence: TGTGCCAGTAGTATAGATCTATCCAGGAATCAGCCCCAGCATTTT. Encoded protein: CASSIDLSRNQPQHF.

This clone was seen a handful of times. The chain has TRBV10-3 and TRBJ2-3, with D possibly matching TRBD1 (5 bases). Trimming shortened V by 2 bases and J by 3 bases, and 9 bases separated the two germline ends. Germline V gene data show CDR1 as ENHRY and CDR2 as SYGVKD. This CDR3 contains 14 residues. The CDR3 protein is CAISEGARTDTQYF. CDR3 bases: TGTGCCATCAGTGAGGGGGCGAGGACAGATACGCAGTATTTT.

The count of this clone is one. The chain employs TRBV5-1 and TRBJ2-5; D is ambiguous. Germline V lookup: CDR1 SGHRS, CDR2 YFSETQ. With 3 bases removed from V and 4 bases from J, the gap between germline ends came to 16 bases. The length of the CDR3 is 15 residues. Here the CDR3 reads CASSYTDPKLETQYF. The CDR3 DNA reads TGCGCCAGCAGCTATACGGACCCCAAATTAGAGACCCAGTACTTC.

CDR3 in amino acids: CASSPRAARDTEAFF. The CDR3, as DNA: TGTGCCAGCTCACCACGGGCAGCGAGGGACACTGAAGCTTTCTTT. The chain couples TRBV18 to TRBJ1-1; D not resolved. Germline assignment: CDR1 KGHSH and CDR2 LQKENI. V was trimmed by 1 base and J by 3 bases, leaving 12 bases between them. This CDR3 has 15 amino acids. Complete variable domain (other parts from reference TRBV18 and TRBJ1-1): NAGVMQNPRHLVRRRGQEARLRCSPMKGHSHVYWYRQLPEEGLKFMVYLQKENIIDESGMPKERFSAEFPKEGPSILRIQQVVRGDSAAYFCASSPRAARDTEAFFGQGTRLTVV.